This T cell receptor beta chain came from a study of prognosis after radiotherapy for stage I lung cancer. In the study overall: SBRT radiotherapy used 3 to 5 fractions and a biologically effective dose of at least 100 Gy. Overall study results and limits: There was no determination made of whether the expanded TCR clones were tumor-specific.

All patients were node-negative on CT and PET/CT, without prior chemotherapy, radiotherapy or other malignancies. Investigators drew about 6 milliliters of peripheral blood at each of two time points. Germline assignment: CDR1 SGHNT and CDR2 YYREEE (reference sequence). The CDR3 covers 13 residues. Using two-round multiplex PCR, the authors amplified TCR beta CDR3 from genomic DNA. The first round of PCR was done with primers that matched each TRBV and TRBJ gene. TCRdb fed the multiplex PCR reads into MiXCR, producing one record per CDR3 protein. The data hold 51,000 or so distinct CDR3 sequences, with under 45% observed a single time. This clonotype was detected a few times. Its target is not known. Germline is not matched at one junction end, which may reflect a read error.

This TCR derives from a donor aged 50 or older with non-small cell lung cancer. This material consisted of PBMCs, taken before or after stereotactic body radiation therapy (not recorded which). The J gene is TRBJ2-3, the V gene TRBV5-4, with a possible D match to TRBD1 (6 bases). CDR3 DNA sequence: TGTGCTAGCAGGGGCTGGGGCACAGATACGCAGTATTTT. Translated, it gives CASRGWGTDTQYF.